One sample yielded the 5 T cell receptor beta chains listed below, sequenced in a study of CD8+ T cells in alopecia areata (dated by TCRdb to the late 2010s). The sample's time point label, decoded: about four weeks on oral tofacitinib. What the treatment or condition label conveys for this sample: oral pan-JAK inhibitor, 5-10 mg twice daily. The library was built by means of the immunoSEQ multiplex PCR assay. RNA was extracted from all samples and reverse transcribed into cDNA, which served as template for TCR sequencing. TCRdb mirrors the immuneACCESS table, restricted to in-frame sequences. Some clones are absent from its copies; in checked studies, under half trace to an unresolved V gene, and the reason for the others is unknown. Across this sample there are about 190,000 clones, with roughly three fifths seen only once. The biggest ten clones account for about 0.69% of the sample. The starting material was CD4+ T cells sorted from blood, obtained at week 4, from a patient treated with tofacitinib. These receptor sequences come from a human donor with alopecia areata.

This chain connects TRBV15 to TRBJ2-1; D perhaps matches TRBD1 (5 bases). Germline CDR1 and CDR2: LNHNV and YYDKDF (reference sequence). V lost 3 bases, J lost 4 bases, and 10 bases lay in between. The length of the CDR3 is 14 residues. DNA for the CDR3: TGTGCCACCAGCAGTAGACAGATTTACAATGAGCAGTTCTTC. Its protein is CATSSRQIYNEQFF.

The genes are TRBV2 and TRBJ2-2; TRBD1 might be the D (6 bases). The CDR3 totals 14 residues. Germline lookup yields CDR1 SNHLY and CDR2 FYNNEI. V was trimmed by 6 bases and J by 2 bases, leaving 10 bases between them. The CDR3 bases are TGTGCCAGCAGGGAGGACAGAAACACCGGGGAGCTGTTTTTT. Its translation is CASREDRNTGELFF.

The chain has TRBV7-2 and TRBJ2-5; 7 nucleotides match TRBD2. CDR3 size: 11 residues. The V gene end was trimmed by 7 bases and the J gene end by 13 bases; junction bases not matched to a gene: 9. Germline V gives CDR1 SGHTA, CDR2 FQGNSA. This CDR3 is CASTGGTGTYF. CDR3 in DNA: TGTGCCAGCACGGGGGGTACGGGAACGTACTTC.

The chain carries TRBV10-3 and TRBJ2-5; tentative D call: TRBD1 (6 bases). This CDR3 comprises 12 residues. CDR1 is ENHRY and CDR2 is SYGVKD in the germline V gene. Trimming shortened V by 9 bases and J by 5 bases, and 13 bases separated the two germline ends. CDR3: CAISTGTETQYF. The CDR3 DNA reads TGTGCCATTTCCACAGGGACGGAGACCCAGTACTTC.

There are a few counts of this clone. This chain uses TRBV30 with TRBJ1-2; D might be TRBD1 (6 bases). V dropped 0 bases and J dropped 4 bases, with 12 bases sitting between them. Germline CDR1 is GTSNPN and CDR2 is SVGIG (reference sequence). The CDR3 is made up of 14 amino acids. Written as DNA, the CDR3 is TGTGCCTGGAGTGTCTCACAGGGAACCTATGGCTACACCTTC. Residues: CAWSVSQGTYGYTF.